This T cell receptor (beta chain) was identified in a study of blood T cell repertoires in COVID-19. The wider study: Acute-phase and convalescent COVID-19 samples originated in the United States, Italy and Spain. T cells, B-cell-depleted T cells, or PBMCs supplied cDNA or gDNA.

The CDR3 length is 16 residues. The V end lost 0 bases, the J end lost 5 bases, and 16 bases lay between the germline ends. Germline V lookup: CDR1 MNHEY, CDR2 SVGAGI. The data were produced by immunoSEQ multiplex PCR, yet TCRdb's version contains in-frame clones alone and is incomplete. The sample gives under 300,000 clones, approximately 83% of which show up once; 1.9% is in the top ten. This clonotype was sampled from a man aged 30-40 years who had recovered from COVID-19. The sample was peripheral blood. This chain joins TRBV6-5 and TRBJ2-5, with D unclear. The CDR3 DNA sequence: TGTGCCAGCAGTTACTCGACAAGGCTACCTCCGGAGACCCAGTACTTC. Its protein product is CASSYSTRLPPETQYF.